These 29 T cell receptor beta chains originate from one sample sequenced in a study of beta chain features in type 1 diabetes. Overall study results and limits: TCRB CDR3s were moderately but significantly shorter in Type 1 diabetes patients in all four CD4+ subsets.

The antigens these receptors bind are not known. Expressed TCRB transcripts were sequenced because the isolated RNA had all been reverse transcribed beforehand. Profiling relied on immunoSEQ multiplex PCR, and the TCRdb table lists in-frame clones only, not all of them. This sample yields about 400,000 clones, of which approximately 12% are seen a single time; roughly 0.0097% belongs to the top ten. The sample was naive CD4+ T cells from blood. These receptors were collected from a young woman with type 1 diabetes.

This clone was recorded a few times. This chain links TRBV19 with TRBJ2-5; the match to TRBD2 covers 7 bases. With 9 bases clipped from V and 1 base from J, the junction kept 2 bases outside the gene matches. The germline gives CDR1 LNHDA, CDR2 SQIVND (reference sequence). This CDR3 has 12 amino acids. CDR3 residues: CASGRSQETQYF. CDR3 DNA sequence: TGTGCCAGCGGGAGGAGCCAAGAGACCCAGTACTTC.

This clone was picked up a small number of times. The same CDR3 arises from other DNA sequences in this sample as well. This chain's CDR3 is CASSLQGKETQYF. CDR3 in DNA: TGTGCCAGCAGCTTACAGGGGAAAGAGACCCAGTACTTC. The chain combines TRBV7-2 with TRBJ2-5; the D gene is possibly TRBD1 (6 bases). Between the trimmed V and J ends, which lost 2 bases and 3 bases, there was a span of 7 bases. The CDR3 extends over 13 amino acids. CDR1 and CDR2 (germline): SGHTA, FQGNSA.

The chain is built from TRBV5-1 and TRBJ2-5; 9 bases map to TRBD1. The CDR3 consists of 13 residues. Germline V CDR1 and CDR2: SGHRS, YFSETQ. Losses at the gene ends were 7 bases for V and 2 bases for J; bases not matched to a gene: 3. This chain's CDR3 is CASGQGTQETQYF. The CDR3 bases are TGCGCCAGCGGACAGGGGACTCAAGAGACCCAGTACTTC.

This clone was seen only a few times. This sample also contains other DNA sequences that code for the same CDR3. The CDR3 is CASSLGGRSSYEQYF. DNA for the CDR3: TGTGCCAGCAGCTTGGGCGGGAGAAGCTCCTACGAGCAGTACTTC. The J gene is TRBJ2-7, the V gene TRBV5-4; 7 bases align to TRBD2. Trimming removed 0 bases from V and 0 bases from J; junction bases left unmatched: 3. The CDR3 contains 15 residues. The germline V gene has CDR1 SGHNT and CDR2 YYREEE (reference sequence). Full variable domain (outside the CDR3, taken from reference TRBV5-4 and TRBJ2-7): ETGVTQSPTHLIKTRGQQVTLRCSSQSGHNTVSWYQQALGQGPQFIFQYYREEENGRGNFPPRFSGLQFPNYSSELNVNALELDDSALYLCASSLGGRSSYEQYFGPGTRLTVT.

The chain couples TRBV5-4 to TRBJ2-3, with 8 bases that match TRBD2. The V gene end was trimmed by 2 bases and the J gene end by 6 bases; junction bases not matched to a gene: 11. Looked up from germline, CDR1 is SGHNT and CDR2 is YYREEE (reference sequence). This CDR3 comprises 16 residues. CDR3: CASSFGEERGSDTQYF. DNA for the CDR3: TGTGCCAGCAGCTTCGGGGAAGAGCGGGGGTCTGATACGCAGTATTTT. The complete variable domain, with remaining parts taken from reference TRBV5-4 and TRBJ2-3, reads ETGVTQSPTHLIKTRGQQVTLRCSSQSGHNTVSWYQQALGQGPQFIFQYYREEENGRGNFPPRFSGLQFPNYSSELNVNALELDDSALYLCASSFGEERGSDTQYFGPGTRLTVL.

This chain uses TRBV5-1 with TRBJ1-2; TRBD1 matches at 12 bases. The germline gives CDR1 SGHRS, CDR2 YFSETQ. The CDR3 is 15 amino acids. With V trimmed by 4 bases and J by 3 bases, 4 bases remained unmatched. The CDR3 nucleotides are TGCGCCAGCAGCAGGGACAGGGGGCTCGACTATGGCTACACCTTC. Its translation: CASSRDRGLDYGYTF.

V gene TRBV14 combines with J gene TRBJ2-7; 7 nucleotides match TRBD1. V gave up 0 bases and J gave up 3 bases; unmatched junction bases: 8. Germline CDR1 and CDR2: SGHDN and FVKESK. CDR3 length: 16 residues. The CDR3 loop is CASSQDYGDRYYEQYF. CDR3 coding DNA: TGTGCCAGCAGCCAAGATTATGGGGACAGATACTACGAGCAGTACTTC.

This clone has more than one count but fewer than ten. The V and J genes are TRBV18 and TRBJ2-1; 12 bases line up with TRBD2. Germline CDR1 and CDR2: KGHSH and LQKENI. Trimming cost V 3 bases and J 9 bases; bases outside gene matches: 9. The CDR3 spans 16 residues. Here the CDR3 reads CASSPALAGGRVEQFF. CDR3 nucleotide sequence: TGTGCCAGCTCACCTGCACTAGCGGGAGGTCGAGTTGAGCAGTTCTTC.

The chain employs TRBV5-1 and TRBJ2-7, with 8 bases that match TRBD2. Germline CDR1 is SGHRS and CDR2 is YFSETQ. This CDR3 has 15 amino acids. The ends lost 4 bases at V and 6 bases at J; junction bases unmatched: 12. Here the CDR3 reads CASSQQGTSGSEQYF. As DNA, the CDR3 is TGCGCCAGCAGCCAGCAGGGGACTAGTGGTTCCGAGCAGTACTTC.

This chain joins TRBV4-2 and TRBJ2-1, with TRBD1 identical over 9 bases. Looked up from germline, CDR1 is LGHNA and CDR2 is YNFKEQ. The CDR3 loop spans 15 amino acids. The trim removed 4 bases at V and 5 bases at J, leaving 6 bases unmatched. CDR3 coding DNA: TGTGCCAGCAGCCCGCGGGACAGGGCAAACAATGAGCAGTTCTTC. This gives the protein CASSPRDRANNEQFF.

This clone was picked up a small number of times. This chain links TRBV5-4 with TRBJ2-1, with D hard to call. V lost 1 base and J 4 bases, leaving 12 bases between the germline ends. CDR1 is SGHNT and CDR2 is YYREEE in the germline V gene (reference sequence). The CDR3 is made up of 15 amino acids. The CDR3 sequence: CASSLPSTMYNEQFF. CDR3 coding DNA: TGTGCCAGCAGCTTGCCTAGTACAATGTACAATGAGCAGTTCTTC.

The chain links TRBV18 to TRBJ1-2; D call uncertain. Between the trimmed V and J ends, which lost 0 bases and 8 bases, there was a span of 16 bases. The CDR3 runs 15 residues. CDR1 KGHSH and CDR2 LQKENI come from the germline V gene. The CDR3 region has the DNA TGTGCCAGCTCACCACCGTGGCCTTCTACGGGAGGCTACACCTTC. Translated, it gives CASSPPWPSTGGYTF. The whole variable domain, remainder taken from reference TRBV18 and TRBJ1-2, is NAGVMQNPRHLVRRRGQEARLRCSPMKGHSHVYWYRQLPEEGLKFMVYLQKENIIDESGMPKERFSAEFPKEGPSILRIQQVVRGDSAAYFCASSPPWPSTGGYTFGSGTRLTVV.

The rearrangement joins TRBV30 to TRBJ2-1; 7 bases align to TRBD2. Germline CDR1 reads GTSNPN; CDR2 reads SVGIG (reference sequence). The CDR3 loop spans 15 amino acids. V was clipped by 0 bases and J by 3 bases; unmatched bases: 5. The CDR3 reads CAWSVRGRGYNEQFF. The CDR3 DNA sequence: TGTGCCTGGAGTGTACGTGGGAGGGGCTACAATGAGCAGTTCTTC.

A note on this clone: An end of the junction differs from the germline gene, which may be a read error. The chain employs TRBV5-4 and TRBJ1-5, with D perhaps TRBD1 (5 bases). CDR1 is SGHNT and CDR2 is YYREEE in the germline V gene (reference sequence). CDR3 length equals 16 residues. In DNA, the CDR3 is TGCGCCAGCAGCCAAGAGGGAGGGACCGGCAATCAGCCCCAGCATTTT. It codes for CASSQEGGTGNQPQHF. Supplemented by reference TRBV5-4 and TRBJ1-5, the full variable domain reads ETGVTQSPTHLIKTRGQQVTLRCSSQSGHNTVSWYQQALGQGPQFIFQYYREEENGRGNFPPRFSGLQFPNYSSELNVNALELDDSALYLCASSQEGGTGNQPQHFGDGTRLSIL.

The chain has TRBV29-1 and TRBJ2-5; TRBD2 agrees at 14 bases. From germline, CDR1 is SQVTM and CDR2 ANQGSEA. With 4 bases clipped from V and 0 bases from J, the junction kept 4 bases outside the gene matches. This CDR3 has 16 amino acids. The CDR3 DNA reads TGCAGCGTTGTCACGGGACTAGCGGGGGACCAAGAGACCCAGTACTTC. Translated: CSVVTGLAGDQETQYF.

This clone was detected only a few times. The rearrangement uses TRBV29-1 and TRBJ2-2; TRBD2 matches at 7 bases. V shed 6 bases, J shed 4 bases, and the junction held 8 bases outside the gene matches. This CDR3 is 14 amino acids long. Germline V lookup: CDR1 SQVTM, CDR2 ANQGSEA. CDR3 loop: CSVLAEATTGELFF. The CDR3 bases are TGCAGCGTGCTAGCGGAGGCTACCACCGGGGAGCTGTTTTTT.

CDR3: CASGPGTREKLFF. The CDR3 coding sequence is TGCGCCAGCGGGCCGGGAACGCGGGAAAAACTGTTTTTT. This sequence joins TRBV4-3 and TRBJ1-4; D unresolved. The V end was cut by 8 bases, the J end by 8 bases, with 15 bases between. Germline values: CDR1 LGHNA, CDR2 YSLEER. The CDR3 spans 13 residues.

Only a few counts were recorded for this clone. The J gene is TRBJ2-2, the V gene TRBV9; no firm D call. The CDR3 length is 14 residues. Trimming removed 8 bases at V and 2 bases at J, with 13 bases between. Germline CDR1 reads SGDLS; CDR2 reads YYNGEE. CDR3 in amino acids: CASGWQDNTGELFF. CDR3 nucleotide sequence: TGTGCCAGTGGATGGCAGGATAACACCGGGGAGCTGTTTTTT.

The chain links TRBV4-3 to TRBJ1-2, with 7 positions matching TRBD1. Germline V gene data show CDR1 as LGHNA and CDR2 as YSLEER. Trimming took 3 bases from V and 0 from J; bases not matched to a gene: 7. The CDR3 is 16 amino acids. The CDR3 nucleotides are TGCGCCAGCAGCCAGACCAGAGGGACAGCTAACTATGGCTACACCTTC. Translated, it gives CASSQTRGTANYGYTF.

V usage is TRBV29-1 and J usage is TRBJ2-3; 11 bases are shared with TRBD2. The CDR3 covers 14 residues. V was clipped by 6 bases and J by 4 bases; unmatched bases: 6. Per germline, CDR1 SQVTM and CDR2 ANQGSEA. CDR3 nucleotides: TGCAGCGTGACTCTAGCGGGGGGATCAGATACGCAGTATTTT. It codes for CSVTLAGGSDTQYF.

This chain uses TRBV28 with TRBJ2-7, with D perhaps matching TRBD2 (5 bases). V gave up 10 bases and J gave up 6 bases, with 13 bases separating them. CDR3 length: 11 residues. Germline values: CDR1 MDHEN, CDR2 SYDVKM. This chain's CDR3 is CANPLGGEQYF. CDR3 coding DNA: TGTGCCAACCCCCTTGGAGGCGAGCAGTACTTC.

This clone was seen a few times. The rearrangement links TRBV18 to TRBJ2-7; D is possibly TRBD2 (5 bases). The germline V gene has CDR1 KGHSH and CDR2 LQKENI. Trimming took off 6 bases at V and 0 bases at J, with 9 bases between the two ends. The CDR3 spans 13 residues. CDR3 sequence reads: CASSLGSSYEQYF. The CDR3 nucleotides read TGTGCCAGCTCCTTGGGGAGCTCCTACGAGCAGTACTTC.

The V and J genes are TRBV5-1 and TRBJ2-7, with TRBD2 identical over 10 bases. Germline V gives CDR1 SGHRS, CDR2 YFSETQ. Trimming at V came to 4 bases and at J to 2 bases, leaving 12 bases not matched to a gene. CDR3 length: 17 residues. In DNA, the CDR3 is TGCGCCAGCAGCGTCCGAGCGGGAGGGCCTGGAGCCTACGAGCAGTACTTC. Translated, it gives CASSVRAGGPGAYEQYF.

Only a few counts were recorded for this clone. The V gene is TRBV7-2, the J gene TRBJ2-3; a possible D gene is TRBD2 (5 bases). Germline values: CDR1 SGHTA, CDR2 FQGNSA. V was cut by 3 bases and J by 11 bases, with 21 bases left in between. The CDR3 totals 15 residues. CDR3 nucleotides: TGTGCCAGCAGCTTTAGGCGGGTAACCGGGTTTTGGCAGTATTTT. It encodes CASSFRRVTGFWQYF.

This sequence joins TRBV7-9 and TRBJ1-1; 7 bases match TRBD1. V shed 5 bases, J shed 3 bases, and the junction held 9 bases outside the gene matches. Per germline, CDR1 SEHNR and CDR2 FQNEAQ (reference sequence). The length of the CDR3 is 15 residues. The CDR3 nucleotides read TGTGCCAGCAGCCTTACAGGGGCCTGGGACACTGAAGCTTTCTTT. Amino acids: CASSLTGAWDTEAFF.

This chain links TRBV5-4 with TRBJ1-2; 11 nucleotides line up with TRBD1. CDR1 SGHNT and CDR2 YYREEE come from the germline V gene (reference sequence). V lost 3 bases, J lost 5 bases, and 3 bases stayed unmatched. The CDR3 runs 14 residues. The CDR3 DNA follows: TGTGCCAGCAGCTCCCGGGACAGGGGGTATGGCTACACCTTC. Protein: CASSSRDRGYGYTF.

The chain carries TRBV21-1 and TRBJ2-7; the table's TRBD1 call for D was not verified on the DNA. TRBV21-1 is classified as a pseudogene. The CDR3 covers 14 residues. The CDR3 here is CASHRTGATYEQYF. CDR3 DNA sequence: TGTGCCAGCCACCGGACAGGGGCGACCTACGAGCAGTACTTC.

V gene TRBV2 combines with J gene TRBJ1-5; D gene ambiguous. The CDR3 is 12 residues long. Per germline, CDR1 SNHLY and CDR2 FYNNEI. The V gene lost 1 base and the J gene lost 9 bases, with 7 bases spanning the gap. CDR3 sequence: CASSEGEWPQHF. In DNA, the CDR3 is TGTGCCAGCAGTGAAGGAGAGTGGCCCCAGCATTTT.

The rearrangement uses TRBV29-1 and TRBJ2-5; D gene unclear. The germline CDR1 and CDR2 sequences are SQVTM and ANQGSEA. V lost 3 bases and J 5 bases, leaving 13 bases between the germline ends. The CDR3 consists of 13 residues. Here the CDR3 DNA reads TGCAGCGTTGATGTCGCGGCCTGGGAGACCCAGTACTTC. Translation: CSVDVAAWETQYF. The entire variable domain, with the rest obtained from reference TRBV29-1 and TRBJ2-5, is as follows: SAVISQKPSRDICQRGTSLTIQCQVDSQVTMMFWYRQQPGQSLTLIATANQGSEATYESGFVIDKFPISRPNLTFSTLTVSNMSPEDSSIYLCSVDVAAWETQYFGPGTRLLVL.